The 22 T cell receptor beta chains presented below share a single source sample, sequenced in a study of cytomegalovirus exposure and HLA in healthy donors. The PCR employed 60 Vbeta primers together with 13 Jbeta primers. Sequencing was performed with immunoSEQ multiplex PCR; in TCRdb, only in-frame clones are kept and a portion is missing. The sample totals 110,000 to 150,000 clones. Sequencing input: PBMCs. Every receptor here comes from a woman between 18 and 30 years old in good health and CMV-seronegative.

The rearrangement joins TRBV6-5 to TRBJ2-1; 7 bases fit TRBD1. CDR3 length equals 15 residues. V lost 2 bases and J lost 1; bases outside the gene matches: 2. Germline V gives CDR1 MNHEY, CDR2 SVGAGI. CDR3 protein: CASSYARGSYNEQFF. The CDR3 DNA reads TGTGCCAGCAGTTACGCCAGGGGGTCCTACAATGAGCAGTTCTTC.

This rearrangement joins TRBV7-9 to TRBJ1-4; a weak D match, TRBD1 (5 bases). CDR3 size: 17 residues. Per the germline V gene, CDR1 is SEHNR and CDR2 is FQNEAQ (reference sequence). The V gene lost 8 bases and the J gene lost 8 bases, with 27 bases spanning the gap. The CDR3 bases are TGTGCCAGCGGCAAGAATGGGGCAGGTGGACCCCAGGAAAAACTGTTTTTT. It translates to CASGKNGAGGPQEKLFF. Variable domain in full (rest from reference TRBV7-9 and TRBJ1-4): DTGVSQNPRHKITKRGQNVTFRCDPISEHNRLYWYRQTLGQGPEFLTYFQNEAQLEKSRLLSDRFSAERPKGSFSTLEIQRTEQGDSAMYLCASGKNGAGGPQEKLFFGSGTQLSVL.

The rearrangement joins TRBV7-9 to TRBJ1-5; 7 nucleotides match TRBD1. The CDR3 loop spans 17 amino acids. Trimming at V came to 4 bases and at J to 2 bases, leaving 11 bases not matched to a gene. Germline values: CDR1 SEHNR, CDR2 FQNEAQ (reference sequence). The DNA of the CDR3 is TGTGCCAGCAGCTCTGCCGGAGCCGGACAGGGCAATCAGCCCCAGCATTTT. Protein sequence: CASSSAGAGQGNQPQHF.

This chain uses TRBV4-3 with TRBJ1-5, with D possibly TRBD1 on 5 matching bases. V gave up 1 base and J gave up 9 bases, with 19 bases separating them. The CDR3 length is 16 residues. Germline V gene lookup returns CDR1 LGHNA and CDR2 YSLEER. In nucleotides, the CDR3 is TGCGCCAGCAGCCAAGGGCGGGGAGGTTTCGGGGGGCCCCAGCATTTT. Its translation is CASSQGRGGFGGPQHF.

The chain recombines TRBV6-1 with TRBJ2-2; TRBD2 aligns across 11 bases. The CDR3 spans 15 residues. With V trimmed by 6 bases and J by 8 bases, 8 bases remained unmatched. CDR1 is MNHNS, CDR2 SASEGT, per germline. The CDR3 sequence: CASRSIAGGQGELFF. The CDR3 nucleotides read TGTGCCAGCAGGTCCATAGCGGGAGGGCAGGGGGAGCTGTTTTTT.

Worth noting for this clone: One end of the junction is discordant with germline, which a read error may explain. The chain is built from TRBV7-7 and TRBJ2-2, with D unclear. The length of the CDR3 is 14 residues. Looked up from germline, CDR1 is SSHAT and CDR2 is FNYEAQ (reference sequence). The DNA for the CDR3 is TGTGCTAGCAGCTTAATAGCGAACACCGGGGAGCTGTTTTTT. It specifies CASSLIANTGELFF.

The V gene is TRBV27, the J gene TRBJ2-2; D is unresolved. CDR3 length: 16 amino acids. Germline CDR1 and CDR2: MNHEY and SMNVEV (reference sequence). V was trimmed by 2 bases and J by 8 bases, leaving 18 bases between them. The DNA of the CDR3 is TGTGCCAGCAGTTTACTGGCGGCGCGGTATTCAGGGGAGCTGTTTTTT. Translated: CASSLLAARYSGELFF.

The V gene is TRBV19, the J gene TRBJ1-1; D unclear. From germline, CDR1 is LNHDA and CDR2 SQIVND (reference sequence). Trimming took off 3 bases at V and 3 bases at J, with 8 bases between the two ends. There are 13 residues in the CDR3. The CDR3 nucleotides read TGTGCCAGTAGTATTTGGCGGGACACTGAAGCTTTCTTT. It codes for CASSIWRDTEAFF.

The V and J genes are TRBV4-2 and TRBJ2-3, with D tentatively TRBD1 (6 bases). Per the germline V gene, CDR1 is LGHNA and CDR2 is YNFKEQ. The CDR3 runs to 15 residues. The V end lost 3 bases, the J end lost 1 base, and 11 bases lay between the germline ends. CDR3 nucleotide sequence: TGTGCCAGCAGCCAGACACACAGGGGCACAGATACGCAGTATTTT. As protein: CASSQTHRGTDTQYF.

The chain is built from TRBV19 and TRBJ1-4; 8 bases fit TRBD1. Germline V gene sequence: CDR1 LNHDA, CDR2 SQIVND (reference sequence). V lost 5 bases to trimming and J lost 0 bases; unmatched junction nucleotides: 17. This CDR3 comprises 20 residues. In DNA form, the CDR3 reads TGTGCCAGTAGTCCGTCTACTAGACAGGGGCTAGTTGCAACTAATGAAAAACTGTTTTTT. Translated: CASSPSTRQGLVATNEKLFF. Full variable domain (remainder filled in from reference TRBV19 and TRBJ1-4): DGGITQSPKYLFRKEGQNVTLSCEQNLNHDAMYWYRQDPGQGLRLIYYSQIVNDFQKGDIAEGYSVSREKKESFPLTVTSAQKNPTAFYLCASSPSTRQGLVATNEKLFFGSGTQLSVL.

V and J are TRBV5-1 and TRBJ2-7; D possibly corresponds to TRBD2 (6 bases). CDR1 SGHRS and CDR2 YFSETQ come from the germline V gene. Trimming shortened V by 4 bases and J by 0 bases, and 11 bases separated the two germline ends. This CDR3 comprises 14 residues. CDR3 amino acids: CASSGGITSYEQYF. In nucleotides, the CDR3 is TGCGCCAGCAGCGGCGGGATAACCTCCTACGAGCAGTACTTC.

J is TRBJ1-1 and V is TRBV19; 9 bases match TRBD1. Trimming removed 3 bases from V and 3 bases from J; junction bases left unmatched: 5. The CDR3 is made up of 15 amino acids. CDR1 and CDR2 (germline): LNHDA, SQIVND (reference sequence). The CDR3 here is CASSILTGGHTEAFF. The CDR3 nucleotides read TGTGCCAGTAGTATCCTGACAGGGGGACACACTGAAGCTTTCTTT.

In the case of this clone: Mismatch with germline at one junction end may stem from a read error. The identical CDR3 is also encoded by other nucleotide sequences in the sample. The chain carries TRBV10-3 and TRBJ2-3; D possibly corresponds to TRBD2 (6 bases). The germline CDR1 and CDR2 sequences are ENHRY and SYGVKD. This CDR3 has 15 amino acids. CDR3 sequence (DNA): TGCGCCATCAGTGAGTCCGGGACTAGCACAGATACGCAGTATTTT. Protein: CAISESGTSTDTQYF.

The chain has TRBV18 and TRBJ1-2; 7 positions agree with TRBD1. V lost 3 bases and J lost 2; bases outside the gene matches: 3. This CDR3 comprises 14 residues. Germline values: CDR1 KGHSH, CDR2 LQKENI. CDR3 coding DNA: TGTGCCAGCTCACCCGCGGGACAGAACTATGGCTACACCTTC. It yields the protein CASSPAGQNYGYTF.

The chain has TRBV6-5 and TRBJ2-7; 7 nucleotides align to TRBD2. Per the germline V gene, CDR1 is MNHEY and CDR2 is SVGAGI. The CDR3 has 14 residues. The V segment lost 5 bases and the J segment 2 bases; nucleotides outside the gene matches: 6. The chain's CDR3 is CASSLAGAPYEQYF. In DNA form, the CDR3 reads TGTGCCAGCAGTCTTGCGGGAGCCCCCTACGAGCAGTACTTC.

The V call is TRBV6-5, the J call TRBJ2-7, with 7 bases identical to TRBD2. The CDR3 has 15 residues. CDR1 is MNHEY and CDR2 is SVGAGI in the germline V gene. The V gene end was trimmed by 2 bases and the J gene end by 3 bases; junction bases not matched to a gene: 7. Written as DNA, the CDR3 is TGTGCCAGCAGTTACCAGGCGGGAGCAAGCTACGAGCAGTACTTC. Amino acid sequence: CASSYQAGASYEQYF.

The chain joins TRBV14 to TRBJ2-1; 10 bases line up with TRBD2. Germline CDR1 SGHDN, CDR2 FVKESK. The CDR3 loop spans 16 amino acids. The V gene end was trimmed by 1 base and the J gene end by 6 bases; junction bases not matched to a gene: 6. CDR3 in amino acids: CASSQVRLAGVNEQFF. CDR3 nucleotides: TGTGCCAGCAGCCAAGTGCGTCTAGCGGGAGTCAATGAGCAGTTCTTC.

The chain has TRBV7-6 and TRBJ1-5; D perhaps matches TRBD1 (5 bases). V lost 3 bases and J lost 4, with 13 bases in between. CDR1 is SGHVS, CDR2 FNYEAQ, per germline. CDR3 length: 15 residues. CDR3 bases: TGTGCCAGCAGCTTGGGGGAGGGTCGTAATCAGCCCCAGCATTTT. Amino acids: CASSLGEGRNQPQHF.

The V gene is TRBV5-4, the J gene TRBJ1-2; 9 nucleotides match TRBD1. Trimming cost V 2 bases and J 7 bases; bases outside gene matches: 9. Germline V CDR1 and CDR2: SGHNT, YYREEE (reference sequence). CDR3 length: 15 residues. CDR3 in amino acids: CASSFGDRVVSGYTF. CDR3 DNA sequence: TGTGCCAGCAGCTTCGGGGACAGGGTGGTGAGTGGCTACACCTTC.

On this clone: The identical CDR3 is also encoded by other nucleotide sequences in the sample. The V and J genes are TRBV7-6 and TRBJ2-2, with D possibly being TRBD2 (5 bases). Germline CDR1 and CDR2: SGHVS and FNYEAQ. The CDR3 extends over 16 amino acids. The V and J ends lost 5 bases and 1 base respectively, with 14 bases between them. CDR3 amino acids: CASSPFGGRNTGELFF. The CDR3 DNA reads TGTGCCAGCAGCCCCTTTGGCGGGCGGAACACCGGGGAGCTGTTTTTT.

The rearrangement joins TRBV9 to TRBJ2-7; possible D gene TRBD2, 6 bases. From germline, CDR1 is SGDLS and CDR2 YYNGEE. The CDR3 runs to 14 residues. Trimming left V 0 bases short and J 0 bases short, with 7 bases between. The CDR3 DNA sequence: TGTGCCAGCAGCGTAGGGAGGGACTCCTACGAGCAGTACTTC. Its protein is CASSVGRDSYEQYF.

The chain combines TRBV28 with TRBJ1-1; weak D call: TRBD1 (5 bases). The ends were cut back, 2 bases at V and 1 base at J, with 8 bases in the middle. CDR1 MDHEN and CDR2 SYDVKM come from the germline V gene. The CDR3 length is 14 residues. The CDR3, as DNA: TGTGCCAGCAGTTTACTCGGACAGAACACTGAAGCTTTCTTT. Its protein is CASSLLGQNTEAFF.